The T cell receptor beta chain under discussion was sequenced for a study of cytotoxic CD8 clonotypes in ibrutinib-treated CLL. The method was immunoSEQ multiplex PCR; TCRdb's version includes in-frame clones alone and lacks a portion of them. The sample includes over 120,000 clones, about 80% seen only once; the top ten take around 13%. Between the trimmed V and J ends, which lost 1 base and 3 bases, there was a span of 16 bases. The CDR3 is made up of 16 amino acids. Per the germline V gene, CDR1 is LNHNV and CDR2 is YYDKDF (reference sequence). The sequencing used PBMCs, collected after 12 months of ibrutinib treatment. This sequence was found in a human donor with chronic lymphocytic leukemia. V is TRBV15 and J is TRBJ2-7; D remains unclear. CDR3 protein: CATSRAGSAAIYEQYF. DNA for the CDR3: TGTGCCACCAGCAGAGCCGGATCGGCAGCTATCTACGAGCAGTACTTC.